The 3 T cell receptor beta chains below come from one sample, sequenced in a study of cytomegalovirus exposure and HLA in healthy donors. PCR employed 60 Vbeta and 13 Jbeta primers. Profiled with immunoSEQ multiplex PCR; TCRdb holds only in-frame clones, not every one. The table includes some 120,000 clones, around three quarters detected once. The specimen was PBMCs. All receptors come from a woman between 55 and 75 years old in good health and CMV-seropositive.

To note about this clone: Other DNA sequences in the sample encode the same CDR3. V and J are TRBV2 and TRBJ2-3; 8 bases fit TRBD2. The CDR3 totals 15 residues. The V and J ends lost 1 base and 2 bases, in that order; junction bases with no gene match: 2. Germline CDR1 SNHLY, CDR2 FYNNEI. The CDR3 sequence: CASSEGLAHTDTQYF. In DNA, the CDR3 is TGTGCCAGCAGTGAAGGACTAGCGCACACAGATACGCAGTATTTT.

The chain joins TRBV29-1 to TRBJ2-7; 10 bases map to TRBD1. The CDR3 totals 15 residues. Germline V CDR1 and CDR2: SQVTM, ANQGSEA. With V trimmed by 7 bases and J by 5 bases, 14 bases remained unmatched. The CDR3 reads CSASSLGTGVDEQYF. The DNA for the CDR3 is TGCAGCGCCTCCTCCCTGGGGACAGGGGTCGACGAGCAGTACTTC.

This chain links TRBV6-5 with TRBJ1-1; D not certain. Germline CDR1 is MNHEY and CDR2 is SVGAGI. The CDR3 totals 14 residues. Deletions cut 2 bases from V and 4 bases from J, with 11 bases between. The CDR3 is CASSYGGIGTEAFF. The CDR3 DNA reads TGTGCCAGCAGTTACGGCGGGATTGGCACTGAAGCTTTCTTT.